This T cell receptor (beta chain) was identified during a study of blood T cell repertoires in COVID-19. The CDR3 totals 17 residues. With 0 bases clipped from V and 0 bases from J, the junction kept 6 bases outside the gene matches. CDR1 is SGHRS and CDR2 is YFSETQ in the germline V gene. Libraries were prepared by immunoSEQ multiplex PCR; TCRdb keeps only in-frame clonotypes and omits some of them. Here the sample spans some 220,000 clones, about 88% being singletons. Sequencing was performed on PBMCs or T cells enriched from blood (not recorded which). The sequence was collected from a woman aged 30 to 39 who had recovered from COVID-19. The rearrangement links TRBV5-1 to TRBJ2-5; 9 positions agree with TRBD2. The CDR3 coding sequence is TGCGCCAGCAGCTTGGCCACCAGCGGGGGGTACCAAGAGACCCAGTACTTC. Amino acids: CASSLATSGGYQETQYF. Full variable domain (missing parts from reference TRBV5-1 and TRBJ2-5): KAGVTQTPRYLIKTRGQQVTLSCSPISGHRSVSWYQQTPGQGLQFLFEYFSETQRNKGNFPGRFSGRQFSNSRSEMNVSTLELGDSALYLCASSLATSGGYQETQYFGPGTRLLVL.